Listed here are 17 T cell receptor beta chains from one sample, sequenced in a study of cytomegalovirus exposure and HLA in healthy donors. Libraries were prepared by immunoSEQ multiplex PCR; TCRdb keeps only in-frame clonotypes and omits some of them. The sample holds tens of thousands of clones, approximately 81% seen once. The sequenced material came from PBMCs. The receptors derive from a man aged 18-30 years in good health and CMV-seropositive.

The chain recombines TRBV28 with TRBJ1-6, with D possibly matching TRBD1 (6 bases). This CDR3 is built from 15 residues. V was cut by 6 bases and J by 8 bases, with 17 bases left in between. Germline V gene lookup returns CDR1 MDHEN and CDR2 SYDVKM. The CDR3 nucleotides read TGTGCCAGCAGCCAAATGATAGGGGGGGATTCACCCCTCCACTTT. It codes for CASSQMIGGDSPLHF.

The J gene is TRBJ2-7, the V gene TRBV4-2; 9 positions match TRBD2. Germline V gene data show CDR1 as LGHNA and CDR2 as YNFKEQ. The CDR3 extends over 14 amino acids. J was trimmed by 5 bases and V by 1 base; bases with no gene match: 3. The CDR3 sequence is CASSQVAGDHEQYF. The CDR3 DNA is TGTGCCAGCAGCCAAGTAGCGGGAGACCACGAGCAGTACTTC.

V is TRBV9 and J is TRBJ1-1; D might be TRBD1 (5 bases). The CDR3 sequence is 15 residues long. Germline loops: CDR1 SGDLS, CDR2 YYNGEE. The ends were cut back, 4 bases at V and 4 bases at J, with 17 bases in the middle. The CDR3 loop reads CASSLGGNGLTEAFF. The CDR3 nucleotides are TGTGCCAGCAGCCTGGGGGGGAATGGACTCACTGAAGCTTTCTTT.

The rearrangement joins TRBV11-3 to TRBJ1-2; D gene unclear. Germline CDR1 and CDR2: SGHNT and YENEEA. The CDR3 extends over 14 amino acids. V was shortened by 5 bases and J by 8 bases, with 18 bases between the two germline ends. The CDR3 protein is CASSPAQSDNGYTF. CDR3 sequence (DNA): TGTGCCAGCAGCCCCGCCCAAAGTGACAACGGCTACACCTTC.

The chain uses TRBV7-2 and TRBJ2-1, with TRBD2 matching over 7 bases. CDR3 length equals 17 residues. Germline V lookup: CDR1 SGHTA, CDR2 FQGNSA. V lost 3 bases and J lost 3; bases outside the gene matches: 11. CDR3 sequence (DNA): TGTGCCAGCAGCTTTAGCGGAACGGGGGGATACTACAATGAGCAGTTCTTC. Its translation is CASSFSGTGGYYNEQFF. Variable domain in full (rest from reference TRBV7-2 and TRBJ2-1): GAGVSQSPSNKVTEKGKDVELRCDPISGHTALYWYRQSLGQGLEFLIYFQGNSAPDKSGLPSDRFSAERTGGSVSTLTIQRTQQEDSAVYLCASSFSGTGGYYNEQFFGPGTRLTVL.

J is TRBJ2-5 and V is TRBV11-2, with a weak D call TRBD2 (5 bases). V lost 5 bases and J 4 bases, leaving 17 bases between the germline ends. From germline, CDR1 is SGHAT and CDR2 FQNNGV. CDR3 size: 15 residues. CDR3 DNA sequence: TGTGCCAGCAGCCCGCGGGTTTCACTGTCAGAGACCCAGTACTTC. Translating gives CASSPRVSLSETQYF.

This rearrangement joins TRBV4-2 to TRBJ2-3; 10 bases are a match to TRBD1. The length of the CDR3 is 18 residues. The V segment lost 3 bases and the J segment 1 base; nucleotides outside the gene matches: 10. Germline values: CDR1 LGHNA, CDR2 YNFKEQ. The CDR3 nucleotides read TGTGCCAGCAGCCACCCCGGGGTGGACAGGGGGGGCACAGATACGCAGTATTTT. It translates to CASSHPGVDRGGTDTQYF.

The genes are TRBV28 and TRBJ2-1; D might be TRBD2 (6 bases). The CDR3 covers 14 residues. CDR1 and CDR2 from the germline V gene are MDHEN and SYDVKM. Trimming took off 4 bases at V and 8 bases at J, with 15 bases between the two ends. The DNA of the CDR3 is TGTGCCAGCAGTTCCCGGGAGTTCTGGGATGAGCAGTTCTTC. It is translated as CASSSREFWDEQFF.

The CDR3 sequence: CASSGGLAGEWDEQYF. CDR3 nucleotides: TGTGCCAGCAGCGGGGGACTAGCGGGAGAGTGGGACGAGCAGTACTTC. This chain connects TRBV5-4 to TRBJ2-7; 14 bases agree with TRBD2. Trimming cost V 4 bases and J 5 bases; bases outside gene matches: 8. Germline V CDR1 and CDR2: SGHNT, YYREEE (reference sequence). The CDR3 is 16 amino acids.

The chain recombines TRBV28 with TRBJ1-4, with 7 nucleotides matching TRBD1. Germline V CDR1 and CDR2: MDHEN, SYDVKM. CDR3 length equals 17 residues. Losses at the gene ends were 5 bases for V and 3 bases for J; bases not matched to a gene: 12. The CDR3 DNA sequence: TGTGCCAGCAGTCCCGGCACAGGGGCCGGACCTAATGAAAAACTGTTTTTT. This sequence encodes CASSPGTGAGPNEKLFF.

The V call is TRBV19, the J call TRBJ2-7; D not certain. The CDR3 is made up of 16 amino acids. V was cut by 4 bases and J by 2 bases, with 18 bases left in between. CDR1 and CDR2 from the germline V gene are LNHDA and SQIVND (reference sequence). This CDR3 reads CASSKNRDTFTYEQYF. The CDR3 DNA reads as TGTGCCAGTAGTAAGAACCGAGACACCTTTACCTACGAGCAGTACTTC.

The chain combines TRBV18 with TRBJ2-7; TRBD1 matches 12 bases. The CDR3 totals 16 residues. The V gene end was trimmed by 3 bases and the J gene end by 6 bases; junction bases not matched to a gene: 9. Looked up from germline, CDR1 is KGHSH and CDR2 is LQKENI. The CDR3 nucleotides are TGTGCCAGCTCACCTTTCCCGGGACAGGGGGCCGGCGAGCAGTACGTC. As protein: CASSPFPGQGAGEQYV.

V and J are TRBV5-8 and TRBJ2-2; possible D gene TRBD1, 6 bases. V gave up 4 bases and J gave up 1 base, with 11 bases separating them. Germline V gives CDR1 SGHTS, CDR2 YDEGEE. The CDR3 is made up of 15 amino acids. The CDR3 nucleotides are TGTGCCAGCAGCACGGACAGATTGAACACCGGGGAGCTGTTTTTT. It translates to CASSTDRLNTGELFF.

The chain employs TRBV5-4 and TRBJ1-1, with a weak D call TRBD1 (5 bases). Trimming stripped 0 bases from V and 8 bases from J, with 8 bases between. The CDR3 contains 12 residues. Germline V gives CDR1 SGHNT, CDR2 YYREEE (reference sequence). The CDR3 here is CASSLDRTEAFF. CDR3 nucleotide sequence: TGTGCCAGCAGCTTGGACAGGACCGAAGCTTTCTTT.

V is TRBV29-1 and J is TRBJ2-6; TRBD1 agrees at 7 bases. This CDR3 comprises 16 residues. Germline CDR1 is SQVTM and CDR2 is ANQGSEA. Unmatched junction bases numbered 7, after V lost 5 bases and J lost 0 bases. As DNA, the CDR3 is TGCAGCGTTCTTGGGGACAGCTACTCTGGGGCCAACGTCCTGACTTTC. It translates to CSVLGDSYSGANVLTF.

The chain links TRBV7-6 to TRBJ2-2, with TRBD2 matching 12 bases. CDR1 is SGHVS and CDR2 is FNYEAQ in the germline V gene. Trimming took 1 base from V and 0 from J; bases not matched to a gene: 12. The CDR3 runs to 21 residues. CDR3 sequence (DNA): TGTGCCAGCAGCTTAGAGGGGGGACTAGCGGGTCGGTCATCGAACACCGGGGAGCTGTTTTTT. Translating it yields CASSLEGGLAGRSSNTGELFF.

CDR3 bases: TGCGCCAGCAGCTCATTGACAGGGGTTAGCTATGGCTACACCTTC. Protein product: CASSSLTGVSYGYTF. The chain recombines TRBV5-1 with TRBJ1-2, with 8 bases fitting TRBD1. The CDR3 totals 15 residues. Germline V gives CDR1 SGHRS, CDR2 YFSETQ. The J segment lost 4 bases and the V segment lost 3 bases, leaving 8 bases of the junction unmatched.